The rows below give T cell receptor beta chains drawn from one sample of a study of blood T cells in healthy people across ages. TCRdb passed the 5' RACE reads through MiXCR, listing each CDR3 protein once. Here the sample spans more than 650,000 distinct CDR3 sequences, 20% to 25% being singletons. The material sequenced was blood. The source of these receptors is a man between 65 and 85 years old in good health. Both conserved end residues are part of each CDR3.

j_call | v_call | cdr3_aa
TRBJ2-5 | TRBV29-1 | CSAQTSGTTQETQYF
TRBJ2-5 | TRBV5-6 | CASSLSPTGRQETQYF
TRBJ2-6 | TRBV29-1 | CSVYRGSGANVLTF
TRBJ2-7 | TRBV12-3/TRBV12-4 | CASSLRREQYF
TRBJ1-4 | TRBV4-1 | CASRENGATNEKLFF
TRBJ2-5 | TRBV20-1 | CSAHSGAFQETQYF
TRBJ2-7 | TRBV18 | CASSQGLGANEQLF
TRBJ2-3 | TRBV20-1 | CSARAQITDTQYF
TRBJ1-2 | TRBV6-6 | CASNRQGAVYGYTF
TRBJ1-2 | TRBV2 | CASTQGDRGYGYTF
TRBJ2-1 | TRBV9 | CASSFLAGRYNEQFF
. | TRBV20-1 | CSARTGSSYEQYF
TRBJ1-4 | TRBV7-8 | CASSQQGWSEKLFF
TRBJ2-2 | TRBV18 | CASSDLGNTGELFF
TRBJ2-3 | TRBV5-1 | CASSPPSGGGDTQYF
TRBJ1-2 | TRBV20-1 | CSAPSAGPGYTF
TRBJ2-1 | TRBV11-2 | CASSSTMGNEQFF
. | TRBV5-1 | CASSLGPIFYEQYF
TRBJ2-5 | TRBV7-9 | CAIGGDKIQETQYF
TRBJ1-2 | TRBV12-3/TRBV12-4 | CASSFNSLNYGYTF
TRBJ2-1 | TRBV29-1 | CSVEEVGVEQFF
TRBJ2-3 | TRBV5-1 | CASSLSGLAKRNTDTQYF
TRBJ2-1 | TRBV15 | CATSGELATPYNEQFF
TRBJ1-2 | TRBV29-1 | CSVDLSQDFNYGYTF
TRBJ2-1 | TRBV6-1 | CASNWGGQSYNEQFF
TRBJ2-3 | TRBV18 | CASSPGLGDTQYF
TRBJ2-1 | TRBV24-1 | CATSDLRPGGYEQFF
TRBJ2-3 | TRBV4-1 | CASSQPLAVRADTQYF
TRBJ1-2 | TRBV2 | CASSEELAVFGYTF
TRBJ1-6 | TRBV12-5 | CASGSGMNSPLHF
TRBJ1-4 | TRBV7-9 | CASSLGDEKLFF
TRBJ1-3 | TRBV12-3/TRBV12-4 | CASSPDRRNTIYF
TRBJ2-1 | TRBV6-5 | CASSYSMAANNEQFF
TRBJ2-5 | TRBV20-1 | CSARDLGRTQETQYF
TRBJ1-1 | TRBV12-3/TRBV12-4 | CASSAGQGEAFF
TRBJ1-5 | TRBV27 | CASSMTGAAFPQHF
TRBJ2-5 | TRBV5-1 | CASSNGHLQETQYF
TRBJ1-2 | TRBV12-3/TRBV12-4 | CASSLGEANYGYTF
TRBJ2-3 | TRBV7-9 | CASSLAAPTDTQYF
TRBJ2-2 | TRBV28 | CASIISRADTGELFF
TRBJ2-1 | TRBV11-3 | CASSPRTVSYNEQFF